This record looks at one T cell receptor (beta chain) sequence and its context. RNA was extracted with the RNeasy kit, and a quantity of roughly 0.45 to 1 ug was reverse transcribed using random hexamers. TCRdb reanalysed the immunoSEQ multiplex PCR reads using MiXCR and keeps one entry per CDR3 protein. The table includes over 130,000 distinct CDR3 sequences, roughly 96% detected once. These data belong to a study of CD8 T cells in Susac syndrome. The V gene's germline CDR1 is LNHDA and CDR2 SQIVND (reference sequence). Trimming took 8 bases from V and 3 from J, leaving 11 bases between them. The CDR3 consists of 12 residues. High-throughput TCR beta sequencing covered peripheral CD8+ and CD4+ T cells. Negative isolation yielded CD8+ and CD4+ T cells; FACS enriched TEMRA cells.

Sequenced input: CD4+ T cells from PBMCs. V and J are TRBV19 and TRBJ2-7; D possibly corresponds to TRBD1 (5 bases). This sequence originates from a human donor with multiple sclerosis. CDR3 DNA sequence: TGTGCCAGTTCCGACAGACGCTACGAGCAGTACTTC. As protein: CASSDRRYEQYF.